Below are 23 T cell receptor beta chains sequenced from a single sample in a study of monozygotic twins with inflammatory bowel disease. After re-calling the 5' RACE reads, TCRdb lists one entry per CDR3 protein, DNA absent. The sample features more than 300,000 distinct CDR3 sequences, with just over 2.5% in its top ten. Sequenced: blood. The receptors come from a human donor with ulcerative colitis or Crohn's disease, or a healthy co-twin of an affected twin (not recorded which).

This chain joins TRBV29-1 and TRBJ2-3. The CDR3 totals 12 residues. Per germline, CDR1 SQVTM and CDR2 ANQGSEA. The CDR3 sequence is CSVEGVLDTQYF.

The V and J genes are TRBV28 and TRBJ1-3; the TCRdb D gene call, TRBD1, has no DNA to confirm it. CDR3 size: 17 residues. Germline CDR1 and CDR2: MDHEN and SYDVKM. CDR3 protein: CASSLDQGSPSGNTIYF.

The rearrangement links TRBV12-3 or TRBV12-4 to TRBJ2-5; TCRdb proposes TRBD1, but this gene call is untestable without DNA. This CDR3 has 14 amino acids. The CDR3: CASTPGQPQETQYF.

The CDR3 region is CASSSSGAGKNQPQHF. The chain employs TRBV19 and TRBJ1-5; TCRdb indicates TRBD1, and absent DNA this call remains unverified. From germline, CDR1 is LNHDA and CDR2 SQIVND (reference sequence). The CDR3 runs to 16 residues.

This sequence joins TRBV20-1 and TRBJ1-2; TCRdb returns TRBD1, unconfirmable since there is no DNA. The CDR3 extends over 14 amino acids. Germline V gene sequence: CDR1 DFQATT, CDR2 SNEGSKA (reference sequence). The CDR3: CSASAIQGAGGYTF.

This chain links TRBV4-2 with TRBJ2-1; TCRdb picks TRBD1, but there is no DNA to check that call. This CDR3 has 17 amino acids. Germline V gene lookup returns CDR1 LGHNA and CDR2 YNFKEQ. This CDR3 is CASSLRGQGSSYNEQFF.

This chain connects TRBV29-1 to TRBJ2-7. The CDR3 has 12 residues. Germline values: CDR1 SQVTM, CDR2 ANQGSEA. The chain's CDR3 is CSVFLLSYEQYF.

The J gene is TRBJ2-1, the V gene TRBV5-1; TCRdb's D gene call, TRBD1, goes unchecked for lack of DNA. Germline V gene data show CDR1 as SGHRS and CDR2 as YFSETQ. This CDR3 contains 14 residues. CDR3 region: CASSSEGVYNEQFF.

This chain links TRBV5-1 with TRBJ1-3; no DNA is available, so the TRBD1 call from TCRdb remains unchecked. There are 15 residues in the CDR3. Germline V gene sequence: CDR1 SGHRS, CDR2 YFSETQ. The CDR3 region is CASSSDRGAGNTIYF.

The J gene is TRBJ1-1, the V gene TRBV7-3. This CDR3 region has 14 residues. Germline CDR1 and CDR2: SGHTA and FQGTGA. CDR3 in amino acids: CASSLREVGTEAFF.

The genes are TRBV20-1 and TRBJ2-5; TCRdb selects TRBD1, and the lack of DNA leaves this call unchecked. Germline CDR1 DFQATT, CDR2 SNEGSKA (reference sequence). This CDR3 spans 15 amino acids. CDR3 protein: CSARGLRGGGETQYF.

The rearrangement joins TRBV24-1 to TRBJ2-5; the D call from TCRdb, TRBD2, cannot be confirmed without DNA. Germline lookup yields CDR1 KGHDR and CDR2 SFDVKD. CDR3 length: 17 amino acids. CDR3 amino acids: CATSDPNRDIAGETQYF.

The CDR3 loop is CASSLRNGGSRGDTQYF. The rearrangement uses TRBV7-2 and TRBJ2-3; TCRdb's D call, TRBD1, is unchecked because there is no DNA. CDR1 and CDR2 (germline): SGHTA, FQGNSA. The CDR3 is 17 amino acids. Combining the CDR3 with reference TRBV7-2 and TRBJ2-3 gives the whole variable domain GAGVSQSPSNKVTEKGKDVELRCDPISGHTALYWYRQSLGQGLEFLIYFQGNSAPDKSGLPSDRFSAERTGGSVSTLTIQRTQQEDSAVYLCASSLRNGGSRGDTQYFGPGTRLTVL.

The chain uses TRBV6-6 and TRBJ2-5; no DNA is available, so the TRBD2 call from TCRdb remains unchecked. Per the germline V gene, CDR1 is MNHNY and CDR2 is SVGAGI (reference sequence). The CDR3 is 12 amino acids. The CDR3 here is CAASRGGETQYF.

The V call is TRBV4-3, the J call TRBJ1-5; the D gene TCRdb calls, TRBD1, cannot be checked with no DNA. This CDR3 has 14 amino acids. The germline V gene encodes CDR1 LGHNA and CDR2 YSLEER. The CDR3 protein is CASSPGGAGQPQHF.

The chain recombines TRBV5-1 with TRBJ2-2. The CDR3 has 15 residues. CDR1 and CDR2 from the germline V gene are SGHRS and YFSETQ. CDR3 loop: CASSLVAKDTGELFF. The full variable domain, completed using reference TRBV5-1 and TRBJ2-2, is KAGVTQTPRYLIKTRGQQVTLSCSPISGHRSVSWYQQTPGQGLQFLFEYFSETQRNKGNFPGRFSGRQFSNSRSEMNVSTLELGDSALYLCASSLVAKDTGELFFGEGSRLTVL.

The rearrangement joins TRBV11-3 to TRBJ2-2. The CDR3 covers 15 residues. CDR1 is SGHNT, CDR2 YENEEA, per germline. CDR3 sequence reads: CASTPGGRNTGELFF.

This chain joins TRBV7-2 and TRBJ2-3. In germline, CDR1 is SGHTA, CDR2 FQGNSA. The CDR3 has 12 amino acids. The CDR3 sequence is CASSSFRDTQYF.

The chain combines TRBV20-1 with TRBJ2-3. The CDR3 runs 12 residues. Germline values: CDR1 DFQATT, CDR2 SNEGSKA (reference sequence). CDR3 loop: CSARDRVDTQYF.

This sequence joins TRBV20-1 and TRBJ2-7; TCRdb's assignment of TRBD2 cannot be checked, as there is no DNA. CDR3 length: 15 residues. Germline lookup yields CDR1 DFQATT and CDR2 SNEGSKA (reference sequence). The CDR3 sequence: CSARETPSRRYEQYF.

The rearrangement joins TRBV18 to TRBJ2-7; TCRdb designates TRBD2, a call that cannot be tested without DNA. Germline V gene data show CDR1 as KGHSH and CDR2 as LQKENI. This CDR3 is built from 15 residues. CDR3 region: CASSPPGLGAYEQYF.

The chain recombines TRBV29-1 with TRBJ1-1; as DNA is missing, the TRBD1 call by TCRdb cannot be tested. The CDR3 spans 13 residues. The germline V gene has CDR1 SQVTM and CDR2 ANQGSEA. The CDR3 sequence: CSVRGTGNTEAFF.

The CDR3: CASSYSTRDGKGERETQYF. This chain links TRBV6-5 with TRBJ2-5; TCRdb's D gene call, TRBD1, goes unchecked for lack of DNA. Germline V gene data show CDR1 as MNHEY and CDR2 as SVGAGI. This CDR3 comprises 19 residues.